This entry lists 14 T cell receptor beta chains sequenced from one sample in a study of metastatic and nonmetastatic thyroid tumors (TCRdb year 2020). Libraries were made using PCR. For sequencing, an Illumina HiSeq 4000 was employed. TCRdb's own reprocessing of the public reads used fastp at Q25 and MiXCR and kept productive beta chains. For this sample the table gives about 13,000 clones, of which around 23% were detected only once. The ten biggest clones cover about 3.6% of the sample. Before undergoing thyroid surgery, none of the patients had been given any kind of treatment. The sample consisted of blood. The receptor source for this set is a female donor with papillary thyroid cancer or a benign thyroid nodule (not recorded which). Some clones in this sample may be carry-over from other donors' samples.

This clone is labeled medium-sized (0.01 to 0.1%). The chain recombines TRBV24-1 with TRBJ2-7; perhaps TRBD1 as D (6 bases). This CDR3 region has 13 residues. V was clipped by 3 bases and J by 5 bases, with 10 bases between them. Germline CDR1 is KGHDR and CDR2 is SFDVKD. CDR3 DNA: TGTGCCACCAGTGATAACAGGGTCCACGAGCAGTACTTC. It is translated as CATSDNRVHEQYF.

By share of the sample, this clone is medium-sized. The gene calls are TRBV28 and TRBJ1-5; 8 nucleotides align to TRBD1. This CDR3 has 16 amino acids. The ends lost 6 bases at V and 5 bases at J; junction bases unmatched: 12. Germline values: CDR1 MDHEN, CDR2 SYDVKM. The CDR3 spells CASRHDQGAGHQPQHF. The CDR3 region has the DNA TGTGCCAGCAGACATGATCAGGGGGCCGGACATCAGCCCCAGCATTTT.

CDR3 loop: CASSLERASYEQYF. As DNA, the CDR3 is TGTGCCAGCAGCTTAGAGAGGGCGTCCTACGAGCAGTACTTC. The V gene is TRBV7-2, the J gene TRBJ2-7; TRBD2 might be the D (5 bases). Germline CDR1 SGHTA, CDR2 FQGNSA. V was clipped by 1 base and J by 1 base, with 8 bases between them. The CDR3 has 14 residues.

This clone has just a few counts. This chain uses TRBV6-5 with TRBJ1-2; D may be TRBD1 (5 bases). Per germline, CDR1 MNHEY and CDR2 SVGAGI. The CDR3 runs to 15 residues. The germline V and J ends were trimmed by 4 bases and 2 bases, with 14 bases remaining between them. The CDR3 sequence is CASSSQGLWNYGYTF. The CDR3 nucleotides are TGTGCCAGCAGTTCTCAGGGATTATGGAACTATGGCTACACCTTC.

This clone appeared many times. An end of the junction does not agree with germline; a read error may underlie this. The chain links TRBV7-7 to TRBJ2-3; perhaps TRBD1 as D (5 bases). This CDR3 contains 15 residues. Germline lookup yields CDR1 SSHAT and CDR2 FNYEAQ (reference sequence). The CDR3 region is CASSLAGRAEDTQYF. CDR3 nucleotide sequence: TGTGCTAGCAGCTTAGCCGGCAGGGCGGAAGATACGCAGTATTTT.

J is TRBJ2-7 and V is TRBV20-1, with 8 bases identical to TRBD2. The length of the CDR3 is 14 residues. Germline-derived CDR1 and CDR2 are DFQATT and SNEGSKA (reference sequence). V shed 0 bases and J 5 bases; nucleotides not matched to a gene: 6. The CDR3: CSARELAVIHEQYF. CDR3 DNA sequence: TGCAGTGCTAGAGAACTAGCGGTTATCCACGAGCAGTACTTC.

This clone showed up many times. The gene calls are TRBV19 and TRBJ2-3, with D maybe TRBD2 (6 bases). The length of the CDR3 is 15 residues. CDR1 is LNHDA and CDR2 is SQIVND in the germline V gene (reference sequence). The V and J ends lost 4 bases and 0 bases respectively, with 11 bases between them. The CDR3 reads CASSRSGGSTDTQYF. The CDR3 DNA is TGTGCCAGTAGTAGATCCGGGGGTAGCACAGATACGCAGTATTTT.

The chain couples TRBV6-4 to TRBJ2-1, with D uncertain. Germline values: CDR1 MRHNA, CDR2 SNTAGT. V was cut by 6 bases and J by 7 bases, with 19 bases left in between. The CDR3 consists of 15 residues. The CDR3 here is CASRDPPIGRNEQFF. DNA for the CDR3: TGTGCCAGCAGGGACCCGCCTATCGGTAGAAATGAGCAGTTCTTC.

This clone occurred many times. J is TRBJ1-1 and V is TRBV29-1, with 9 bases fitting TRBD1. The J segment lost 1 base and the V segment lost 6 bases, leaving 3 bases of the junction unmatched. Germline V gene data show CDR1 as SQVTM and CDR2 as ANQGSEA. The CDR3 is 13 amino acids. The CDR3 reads CSVQQGANTEAFF. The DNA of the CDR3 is TGCAGCGTCCAACAGGGGGCGAACACTGAAGCTTTCTTT.

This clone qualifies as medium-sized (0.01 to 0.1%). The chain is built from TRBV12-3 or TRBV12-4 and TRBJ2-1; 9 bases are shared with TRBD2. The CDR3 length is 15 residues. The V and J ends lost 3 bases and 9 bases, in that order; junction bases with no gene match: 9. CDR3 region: CASSLMGGGAGEQFF. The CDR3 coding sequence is TGTGCCAGCAGTTTGATGGGCGGGGGGGCCGGTGAGCAGTTCTTC.

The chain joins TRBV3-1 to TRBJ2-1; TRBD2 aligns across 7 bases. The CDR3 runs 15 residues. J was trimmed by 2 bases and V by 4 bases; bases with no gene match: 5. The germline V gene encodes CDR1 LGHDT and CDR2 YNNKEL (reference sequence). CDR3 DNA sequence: TGTGCCAGCAGCCTCCAGGGACTAACCTACAATGAGCAGTTCTTC. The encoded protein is CASSLQGLTYNEQFF.

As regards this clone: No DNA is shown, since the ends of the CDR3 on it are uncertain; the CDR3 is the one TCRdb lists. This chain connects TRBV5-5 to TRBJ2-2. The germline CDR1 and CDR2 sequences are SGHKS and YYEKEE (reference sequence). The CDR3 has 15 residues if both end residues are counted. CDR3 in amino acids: CASSLVAAGTGELFF.

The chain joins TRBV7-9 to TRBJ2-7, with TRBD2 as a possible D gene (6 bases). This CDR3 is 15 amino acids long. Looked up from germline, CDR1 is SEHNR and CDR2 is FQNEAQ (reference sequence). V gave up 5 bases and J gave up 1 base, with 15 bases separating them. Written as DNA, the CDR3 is TGTGCCAGCAGCCAAGTTACAGGACTATCCTACGAGCAGTACTTC. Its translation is CASSQVTGLSYEQYF.

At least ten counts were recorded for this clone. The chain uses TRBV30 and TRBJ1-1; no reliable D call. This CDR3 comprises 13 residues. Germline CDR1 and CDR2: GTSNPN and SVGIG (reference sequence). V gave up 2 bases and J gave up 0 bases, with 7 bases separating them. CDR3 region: CAWSLNMNTEAFF. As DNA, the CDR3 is TGTGCCTGGAGTCTTAATATGAACACTGAAGCTTTCTTT.